Below are 12 T cell receptor beta chains sequenced from a single sample in a study of blood T cell repertoires in COVID-19. Libraries were prepared by immunoSEQ multiplex PCR; TCRdb keeps only in-frame clonotypes and omits some of them. The table lists about 440,000 clones, around 91% of them singletons. The sample taken for sequencing was PBMCs or T cells enriched from blood (not recorded which). These receptors all come from a man between 18 and 29 years old who had recovered from COVID-19.

This clone was detected only a few times. The genes are TRBV10-3 and TRBJ1-2; 7 bases map to TRBD1. Germline-derived CDR1 and CDR2 are ENHRY and SYGVKD. The V and J ends lost 8 bases and 1 base, in that order; junction bases with no gene match: 10. The CDR3 is 15 residues long. Here the CDR3 DNA reads TGTGCCATCCAACAGGGGACGGCTAATAACTATGGCTACACCTTC. Its protein is CAIQQGTANNYGYTF.

This chain uses TRBV5-1 with TRBJ1-5, with D uncertain. V shed 5 bases and J shed 8 bases, with 14 bases lying between them. Germline V gene data show CDR1 as SGHRS and CDR2 as YFSETQ. CDR3 length: 13 residues. The CDR3 nucleotides read TGCGCCAGCAGATCCCAATCCGGAGAGCCCCAGCATTTT. Its protein is CASRSQSGEPQHF.

This clone was found a few times. The chain recombines TRBV23-1 with TRBJ2-3, with a tentative D call TRBD2 (6 bases). TRBV23-1 has ORF status, its function being uncertain. V lost 7 bases and J lost 0, with 11 bases in between. The CDR3 is made up of 14 amino acids. Here the CDR3 reads CASNKGLSTDTQYF. In DNA form, the CDR3 reads TGCGCCAGCAATAAGGGACTCAGCACAGATACGCAGTATTTT.

The rearrangement uses TRBV19 and TRBJ2-1, with TRBD2 matching over 8 bases. This CDR3 spans 14 amino acids. Germline values: CDR1 LNHDA, CDR2 SQIVND (reference sequence). J was trimmed by 5 bases and V by 4 bases; bases with no gene match: 4. The CDR3 nucleotides are TGTGCCAGTAGTAGCCAGCGGGGGAACAATGAGCAGTTCTTC. Amino acids: CASSSQRGNNEQFF.

CDR3 coding DNA: TGTGCCAGCAGTATACAGTTGGGCGGCTACACCTTC. As protein: CASSIQLGGYTF. The chain couples TRBV28 to TRBJ1-2; D gene unclear. CDR1 MDHEN and CDR2 SYDVKM come from the germline V gene. V lost 5 bases, J lost 8 bases, and 12 bases lay in between. The CDR3 contains 12 residues.

The rearrangement joins TRBV7-9 to TRBJ1-3, with 9 nucleotides matching TRBD1. This CDR3 comprises 16 residues. CDR1 and CDR2 from the germline V gene are SEHNR and FQNEAQ (reference sequence). The junction had 6 bases not matched to a gene; V was cut back by 5 bases and J by 1 base. The CDR3 protein is CASSLGTGISGNTIYF. As DNA, the CDR3 is TGTGCCAGCAGCCTAGGGACAGGGATATCTGGAAACACCATATATTTT.

This chain joins TRBV9 and TRBJ1-6; 12 bases agree with TRBD1. The trim removed 3 bases at V and 10 bases at J, leaving 8 bases unmatched. The germline V gene has CDR1 SGDLS and CDR2 YYNGEE. This CDR3 is built from 16 residues. CDR3 residues: CASSDGDRGRRSPLHF. CDR3 DNA sequence: TGTGCCAGCAGCGATGGGGACAGGGGGCGCCGGTCACCCCTCCACTTT.

J is TRBJ2-2 and V is TRBV7-9; 7 nucleotides line up with TRBD1. The V gene end was trimmed by 5 bases and the J gene end by 7 bases; junction bases not matched to a gene: 7. Germline V gene lookup returns CDR1 SEHNR and CDR2 FQNEAQ (reference sequence). The CDR3 extends over 14 amino acids. The CDR3 reads CASSEPQGNGELFF. CDR3 DNA: TGTGCCAGCAGCGAACCACAGGGGAACGGGGAGCTGTTTTTT.

This clone was found once. This chain uses TRBV7-2 with TRBJ2-1, with TRBD2 matching 11 bases. Germline V gene lookup returns CDR1 SGHTA and CDR2 FQGNSA. The ends lost 5 bases at V and 8 bases at J; junction bases unmatched: 8. The CDR3 spans 15 residues. As DNA, the CDR3 is TGTGCCAGCAGCATACTGGGACTAGCGGCGGATGAGCAGTTCTTC. Its protein is CASSILGLAADEQFF.

This sequence joins TRBV2 and TRBJ1-3; D unclear. V was cut by 5 bases and J by 8 bases, with 10 bases left in between. The CDR3 is 12 amino acids. Germline V CDR1 and CDR2: SNHLY, FYNNEI. The DNA of the CDR3 is TGTGCCAGCAGTAAGGTCACAGACACCATATATTTT. Translating it yields CASSKVTDTIYF.

This chain uses TRBV5-4 with TRBJ1-2; 7 positions agree with TRBD1. V was pared by 0 bases and J by 2 bases, with 1 base of the junction left unmatched. Germline values: CDR1 SGHNT, CDR2 YYREEE (reference sequence). The CDR3 extends over 14 amino acids. This CDR3 is CASSLGTGNYGYTF. In DNA form, the CDR3 reads TGTGCCAGCAGCTTGGGGACAGGAAACTATGGCTACACCTTC.

The chain uses TRBV28 and TRBJ1-2; D perhaps matches TRBD1 (5 bases). CDR1 is MDHEN and CDR2 is SYDVKM in the germline V gene. V lost 1 base, J lost 8 bases, and 17 bases lay in between. The CDR3 loop spans 15 amino acids. The CDR3 reads CASSLLAQAGRGYTF. The CDR3 DNA reads as TGTGCCAGCAGTTTATTGGCCCAAGCAGGGAGGGGCTACACCTTC.